The 25 T cell receptor beta chains reported below all come from one sample, sequenced in a study of shared clonotypes between healthy human individuals. Selected positively for CCR7 and CD45RO-negative, naive CD8 cells excluded terminally differentiated effector memory CD45RA+ cells. The repertoire was sequenced with immunoSEQ multiplex PCR; TCRdb's copy has only in-frame clones and lacks some. The data show roughly 570,000 clones, more than 95% seen once. The specimen sequenced was naive CD8+ T cells sorted from blood. The receptors shown here come from a man aged 25-40 years in good health.

The chain links TRBV5-1 to TRBJ2-5, with a tentative D call TRBD1 (5 bases). This CDR3 contains 16 residues. Trimming pared 0 bases from V and 3 bases from J, leaving 15 bases between. Germline CDR1 and CDR2: SGHRS and YFSETQ. CDR3 residues: CASSLEWSGSKETQYF. The CDR3 DNA reads TGCGCCAGCAGCTTGGAGTGGTCAGGGTCTAAAGAGACCCAGTACTTC.

The chain recombines TRBV7-8 with TRBJ2-7; the match to TRBD1 covers 10 bases. There are 22 residues in the CDR3. Germline V gene sequence: CDR1 SGHVS, CDR2 FQNEAQ. V shed 5 bases and J 0 bases; nucleotides not matched to a gene: 25. CDR3: CASSNHLVRRDRGVLSSYEQYF. CDR3 in DNA: TGTGCCAGCAGCAATCATCTTGTCCGGAGGGACAGGGGCGTATTAAGCTCCTACGAGCAGTACTTC. The whole variable domain, remainder taken from reference TRBV7-8 and TRBJ2-7, is GAGVSQSPRYKVAKRGQDVALRCDPISGHVSLFWYQQALGQGPEFLTYFQNEAQLDKSGLPSDRFFAERPEGSVSTLKIQRTQQEDSAVYLCASSNHLVRRDRGVLSSYEQYFGPGTRLTVT.

For this clone: Other DNA sequences in this specimen translate into the identical CDR3. The J gene is TRBJ2-7, the V gene TRBV9; TRBD2 matches 8 bases. CDR1 and CDR2 (germline): SGDLS, YYNGEE. The V segment lost 0 bases and the J segment 4 bases; nucleotides outside the gene matches: 3. The CDR3 runs 14 residues. In DNA, the CDR3 is TGTGCCAGCAGCGTAGGCAGCGGGAGTTACGAGCAGTACTTC. Amino acid sequence: CASSVGSGSYEQYF.

The CDR3 DNA reads as TGTGCCAGCAGCTTAGCCGGGGATCAGCCCCAGCATTTT. The encoded protein is CASSLAGDQPQHF. The V and J genes are TRBV7-9 and TRBJ1-5, with D unclear. Trimming took off 0 bases at V and 5 bases at J, with 5 bases between the two ends. The CDR3 is 13 amino acids. Germline V CDR1 and CDR2: SEHNR, FQNEAQ (reference sequence).

The chain employs TRBV29-1 and TRBJ2-7, with TRBD1 matching 9 bases. CDR1 and CDR2 from the germline V gene are SQVTM and ANQGSEA. The CDR3 runs 15 residues. J was trimmed by 0 bases and V by 5 bases; bases with no gene match: 8. The DNA for the CDR3 is TGCAGCGTTATAGGGACAGGGACCAGCTCCTACGAGCAGTACTTC. As protein: CSVIGTGTSSYEQYF.

The genes are TRBV14 and TRBJ2-3, with 7 bases lining up with TRBD2. The CDR3 has 15 residues. With V trimmed by 3 bases and J by 4 bases, 7 bases remained unmatched. The germline V gene encodes CDR1 SGHDN and CDR2 FVKESK. The CDR3 protein is CASSHVTSISDTQYF. The DNA for the CDR3 is TGTGCCAGCAGCCATGTGACTAGCATCTCAGATACGCAGTATTTT.

The gene calls are TRBV4-1 and TRBJ2-7; either TRBD1 or TRBD2 may fit D (5 bases each). The CDR3 runs to 16 residues. V gave up 0 bases and J gave up 3 bases, with 15 bases separating them. Germline V lookup: CDR1 MGHRA, CDR2 YSYEKL. The CDR3 spells CASSQDKVEGIYEQYF. For the CDR3, the DNA is TGCGCCAGCAGCCAAGATAAGGTCGAGGGGATCTACGAGCAGTACTTC.

V usage is TRBV5-5 and J usage is TRBJ1-1, with D uncertain. The CDR3 has 14 amino acids. CDR1 is SGHKS and CDR2 is YYEKEE in the germline V gene (reference sequence). Trimming stripped 0 bases from V and 3 bases from J, with 9 bases between. The CDR3 sequence: CASSLEAGYTEAFF. The CDR3, as DNA: TGTGCCAGCAGCTTGGAGGCGGGTTACACTGAAGCTTTCTTT.

Remarks on this clone: The same CDR3 arises from other DNA sequences in this sample as well. The rearrangement joins TRBV15 to TRBJ1-5; no clear D gene. Trimming removed 0 bases from V and 4 bases from J, with 1 base in between. This CDR3 is built from 12 residues. CDR1 is LNHNV and CDR2 is YYDKDF in the germline V gene (reference sequence). CDR3 loop: CATSRENQPQHF. CDR3 DNA: TGTGCCACCAGCAGAGAAAATCAGCCCCAGCATTTT.

This clone came up once. The J gene is TRBJ1-4, the V gene TRBV4-1; D uncertain. CDR3 length: 15 residues. The germline V and J ends were trimmed by 0 bases and 0 bases, with 5 bases remaining between them. Per the germline V gene, CDR1 is MGHRA and CDR2 is YSYEKL. The CDR3 nucleotides read TGCGCCAGCAGCCAAGAGGAGTCAACTAATGAAAAACTGTTTTTT. It is translated as CASSQEESTNEKLFF.

In DNA, the CDR3 is TGTGCCAGCAGCTCAGAGTTGGGGGGCTACAATGAGCAGTTCTTC. Translating gives CASSSELGGYNEQFF. This chain connects TRBV7-9 to TRBJ2-1, with D perhaps matching TRBD2 (6 bases). The V and J ends lost 4 bases and 3 bases respectively, with 13 bases between them. The CDR3 length is 15 residues. Looked up from germline, CDR1 is SEHNR and CDR2 is FQNEAQ (reference sequence).

The V call is TRBV9, the J call TRBJ2-2, with TRBD1 identical over 9 bases. Germline V lookup: CDR1 SGDLS, CDR2 YYNGEE. The CDR3 consists of 16 residues. The trim removed 4 bases at V and 5 bases at J, leaving 9 bases unmatched. The CDR3 nucleotides read TGTGCCAGCAGCAACCCCCGGGACAGGGAGACCGGGGAGCTGTTTTTT. This sequence encodes CASSNPRDRETGELFF.

V gene TRBV4-1 combines with J gene TRBJ2-5; 10 bases fit TRBD1. Unmatched junction bases numbered 5, after V lost 4 bases and J lost 3 bases. From germline, CDR1 is MGHRA and CDR2 YSYEKL. The CDR3 extends over 15 amino acids. This chain's CDR3 is CASSRAGTGEETQYF. The CDR3 DNA reads TGCGCCAGCAGCCGAGCCGGGACAGGGGAAGAGACCCAGTACTTC.

The chain employs TRBV5-1 and TRBJ1-4; unclear D gene. Germline lookup yields CDR1 SGHRS and CDR2 YFSETQ. V was cut by 2 bases and J by 3 bases, with 11 bases left in between. The CDR3 runs 15 residues. The CDR3 spells CASSFEGPSNEKLFF. CDR3 nucleotides: TGCGCCAGCAGCTTCGAGGGTCCCTCTAATGAAAAACTGTTTTTT.

V usage is TRBV11-2 and J usage is TRBJ2-2; a possible D gene is TRBD2 (5 bases). The V gene lost 5 bases and the J gene lost 2 bases, with 15 bases spanning the gap. The CDR3 has 16 amino acids. Per the germline V gene, CDR1 is SGHAT and CDR2 is FQNNGV. Written as DNA, the CDR3 is TGTGCCAGCAGCGGAGGACCCCTGATTAACACCGGGGAGCTGTTTTTT. Encoded protein: CASSGGPLINTGELFF.

This chain links TRBV29-1 with TRBJ2-5; 9 bases line up with TRBD1. The CDR3 totals 13 residues. Germline V lookup: CDR1 SQVTM, CDR2 ANQGSEA. Losses at the gene ends were 8 bases for V and 5 bases for J; bases not matched to a gene: 9. The CDR3 is CSTAGQGPETQYF. DNA of the CDR3: TGCAGCACGGCGGGACAGGGACCCGAGACCCAGTACTTC. Full variable domain (outside the CDR3, taken from reference TRBV29-1 and TRBJ2-5): SAVISQKPSRDICQRGTSLTIQCQVDSQVTMMFWYRQQPGQSLTLIATANQGSEATYESGFVIDKFPISRPNLTFSTLTVSNMSPEDSSIYLCSTAGQGPETQYFGPGTRLLVL.

Turning to this clone: Other nucleotide sequences in the sample specify the same CDR3. This chain joins TRBV27 and TRBJ1-5, with 9 bases fitting TRBD1. Trimming took 5 bases from V and 7 from J; bases not matched to a gene: 6. Germline assignment: CDR1 MNHEY and CDR2 SMNVEV (reference sequence). The CDR3 consists of 14 residues. CDR3 protein: CASSPGQGSQPQHF. The CDR3 DNA is TGTGCCAGCAGTCCGGGACAGGGAAGCCAGCCCCAGCATTTT.

The chain has TRBV4-1 and TRBJ1-1; D remains unclear. The CDR3 has 15 residues. The V end lost 1 base, the J end lost 1 base, and 10 bases lay between the germline ends. Germline V gives CDR1 MGHRA, CDR2 YSYEKL. The CDR3 sequence: CASSQGPGWNTEAFF. In DNA, the CDR3 is TGCGCCAGCAGCCAAGGTCCGGGGTGGAACACTGAAGCTTTCTTT.

The V call is TRBV2, the J call TRBJ2-1; TRBD2 might be the D (6 bases). The V end was cut by 4 bases, the J end by 4 bases, with 14 bases between. The CDR3 has 15 residues. From germline, CDR1 is SNHLY and CDR2 FYNNEI. CDR3 sequence (DNA): TGTGCCAGCAGTGCCCGACTAGGAGGGTACAATGAGCAGTTCTTC. This codes for CASSARLGGYNEQFF.

Worth noting for this clone: Distinct nucleotide sequences in the sample also encode this CDR3. CDR3 region: CASSQGTGIYEQYF. CDR3 sequence (DNA): TGTGCCAGCAGCCAAGGCACAGGGATCTACGAGCAGTACTTC. V gene TRBV14 combines with J gene TRBJ2-7, with TRBD1 as a possible D gene (6 bases). Germline V lookup: CDR1 SGHDN, CDR2 FVKESK. The CDR3 is 14 residues long. V was trimmed by 1 base and J by 3 bases, leaving 10 bases between them.

This chain joins TRBV4-1 and TRBJ2-3, with 11 bases aligning to TRBD2. The trim removed 4 bases at V and 2 bases at J, leaving 2 bases unmatched. This CDR3 region has 15 residues. Per germline, CDR1 MGHRA and CDR2 YSYEKL. CDR3 in amino acids: CASSRLAGNTDTQYF. The CDR3 bases are TGCGCCAGCAGCCGACTAGCGGGAAACACAGATACGCAGTATTTT.

V is TRBV29-1 and J is TRBJ1-2; D unclear. The CDR3 contains 12 residues. Between the trimmed V and J ends, which lost 3 bases and 4 bases, there was a span of 9 bases. In germline, CDR1 is SQVTM, CDR2 ANQGSEA. The CDR3 nucleotides are TGCAGCGTTGAGGCCAGATTCTATGGCTACACCTTC. Amino acids: CSVEARFYGYTF.

J is TRBJ2-7 and V is TRBV7-2; 8 nucleotides match TRBD2. V lost 5 bases, J lost 0 bases, and 6 bases stayed unmatched. The CDR3 spans 15 residues. The V gene's germline CDR1 is SGHTA and CDR2 FQGNSA. CDR3 coding DNA: TGTGCCAGCAGCCCTTTAGCGGGATTCTCCTACGAGCAGTACTTC. Translation gives CASSPLAGFSYEQYF. The complete variable domain, with remaining parts taken from reference TRBV7-2 and TRBJ2-7, reads GAGVSQSPSNKVTEKGKDVELRCDPISGHTALYWYRQSLGQGLEFLIYFQGNSAPDKSGLPSDRFSAERTGGSVSTLTIQRTQQEDSAVYLCASSPLAGFSYEQYFGPGTRLTVT.

The genes are TRBV5-8 and TRBJ2-5; D may correspond to TRBD1 or TRBD2 (6 bases each). The CDR3 length is 16 residues. V dropped 1 base and J dropped 2 bases, with 15 bases sitting between them. CDR1 SGHTS and CDR2 YDEGEE come from the germline V gene. The CDR3 nucleotides read TGTGCCAGCAGCTTGTTGGGGGGCGGTCAACAAGAGACCCAGTACTTC. Its protein is CASSLLGGGQQETQYF.

The chain recombines TRBV7-9 with TRBJ1-1; D unclear. V gave up 5 bases and J gave up 7 bases, with 17 bases separating them. This CDR3 contains 14 residues. CDR1 and CDR2 from the germline V gene are SEHNR and FQNEAQ (reference sequence). The CDR3 nucleotides read TGTGCCAGCAGCATCGCCCAACATCCCAATGAAGCTTTCTTT. It specifies CASSIAQHPNEAFF.